This TCR beta chain was sequenced during a study of tumor-infiltrating lymphocytes in primary liver carcinoma. Trimming stripped 6 bases from V and 7 bases from J, with 12 bases between. CDR3 length: 11 residues. The V gene's germline CDR1 is SQVTM and CDR2 ANQGSEA. Germline DNA was also extracted, and blood RNA derived from unsorted whole blood. General study findings and limits: Tumors carried a top-250-clone fraction significantly exceeding that of blood (p = 0.039).

From 500 ng of total RNA, TCR beta-specific cDNA was reverse-transcribed using a constant-region primer. A slightly modified ARM-PCR protocol with three nested multiplex PCR rounds produced these TCR beta libraries. TRBV1-TRBV30 forward primers and a C-beta reverse primer were used in the first two PCR rounds, which each ran for 10 cycles. Via MiXCR, TCRdb re-called the multiplex PCR reads, giving one row per CDR3 protein. The sample consists of about 180,000 distinct CDR3 sequences, 50% to 75% of them appearing once. This clonotype has ten or more counts. Its cognate antigen is unknown. The source of this sequence is a man aged 35-49 years with primary liver carcinoma and hepatitis B virus infection. The V and J genes are TRBV29-1 and TRBJ1-1; the D is unclear. Sequenced input: peripheral blood. CDR3 bases: TGCAGCGTCGCCCCTTCCGTTGAAGCTTTCTTT. Its protein product is CSVAPSVEAFF.